The clone carrying this T cell receptor beta chain was detected ten times or more. This sample is part of a study of response to subunit inactivated influenza vaccine. Trimming cost V 4 bases and J 4 bases; bases outside gene matches: 7. Germline CDR1 and CDR2: SGHRS and YFSETQ. This CDR3 has 15 residues. TCRdb passed the RT-PCR reads through MiXCR, listing each CDR3 protein once. The data contain about half a million distinct CDR3 sequences, 11% of them seen just once; the ten biggest clones take up about 12%. The chain has TRBV5-1 and TRBJ2-5; TRBD2 matches at 10 bases. The sequence was collected from a man over 45 who received an inactivated influenza vaccine. The specimen comprised PBMCs from blood, sampled 40 to 50 days after vaccination. The CDR3 region is CASSLTSGLTETQYF. In nucleotides, the CDR3 is TGCGCCAGCAGCCTGACTAGCGGGCTCACAGAGACCCAGTACTTC.